The 12 T cell receptor beta chains given below trace back to one sample, sequenced in a study of identifying expanded T cells in peripheral blood. Data came from immunoSEQ multiplex PCR; TCRdb stores just in-frame clones and leaves some out. Of 85,000 to 100,000 clones in the sample, about 91% were seen once. Source material: blood. The source is a person aged 18 to 69 in good health.

The chain links TRBV5-1 to TRBJ1-3; D gene ambiguous. Between the trimmed V and J ends, which lost 6 bases and 0 bases, there was a span of 10 bases. Germline V lookup: CDR1 SGHRS, CDR2 YFSETQ. This CDR3 is built from 14 residues. The CDR3 sequence: CASTPGSSGNTIYF. The CDR3 region has the DNA TGCGCCAGCACCCCGGGGAGCTCTGGAAACACCATATATTTT. The variable domain in full, completed from reference TRBV5-1 and TRBJ1-3, reads KAGVTQTPRYLIKTRGQQVTLSCSPISGHRSVSWYQQTPGQGLQFLFEYFSETQRNKGNFPGRFSGRQFSNSRSEMNVSTLELGDSALYLCASTPGSSGNTIYFGEGSWLTVV.

The chain is built from TRBV5-1 and TRBJ2-3; 9 bases line up with TRBD1. With V trimmed by 2 bases and J by 6 bases, 7 bases remained unmatched. The CDR3 runs to 15 residues. Germline CDR1 and CDR2: SGHRS and YFSETQ. CDR3 nucleotides: TGCGCCAGCAGCTTCCGGGACAGGGTAATGGATACGCAGTATTTT. Its translation is CASSFRDRVMDTQYF.

V gene TRBV6-5 combines with J gene TRBJ2-1; D is undetermined. V lost 3 bases and J 0 bases, leaving 9 bases between the germline ends. CDR3 length equals 15 residues. Germline assignment: CDR1 MNHEY and CDR2 SVGAGI. The CDR3 loop is CASSYLPSSYNEQFF. CDR3 nucleotides: TGTGCCAGCAGTTATTTACCCAGCTCCTACAATGAGCAGTTCTTC.

This clone has just one count. This chain uses TRBV5-4 with TRBJ1-1, with 9 bases aligning to TRBD1. Germline V CDR1 and CDR2: SGHNT, YYREEE (reference sequence). The CDR3 covers 18 residues. After removal of 3 bases from V and 6 bases from J, the junction contained 18 bases not matched to a gene. CDR3 sequence (DNA): TGTGCCAGCAGCTCCCGGCCGGGACAGGGCCCCACGAGCGCTGAAGCTTTCTTT. Translation: CASSSRPGQGPTSAEAFF. Drawing the rest from reference TRBV5-4 and TRBJ1-1, the complete variable domain is ETGVTQSPTHLIKTRGQQVTLRCSSQSGHNTVSWYQQALGQGPQFIFQYYREEENGRGNFPPRFSGLQFPNYSSELNVNALELDDSALYLCASSSRPGQGPTSAEAFFGQGTRLTVV.

This clone has only a few counts. This chain connects TRBV6-1 to TRBJ1-1; maybe TRBD1 (5 bases). The CDR3 runs 13 residues. The germline V gene has CDR1 MNHNS and CDR2 SASEGT. This CDR3 reads CASSQGENTEAFF. The DNA for the CDR3 is TGTGCTTCCAGCCAGGGCGAGAACACTGAAGCTTTCTTT.

The rearrangement links TRBV5-1 to TRBJ2-3; D is unclear. Germline V gene sequence: CDR1 SGHRS, CDR2 YFSETQ. The germline V and J ends were trimmed by 5 bases and 0 bases, with 10 bases remaining between them. The length of the CDR3 is 14 residues. CDR3 in DNA: TGCGCCAGCAGTCCACAGACTAGCACAGATACGCAGTATTTT. The encoded protein is CASSPQTSTDTQYF.

This sequence joins TRBV19 and TRBJ1-1; perhaps TRBD1 as D (6 bases). Germline CDR1 is LNHDA and CDR2 is SQIVND (reference sequence). V was cut by 4 bases and J by 3 bases, with 18 bases left in between. The CDR3 consists of 16 residues. In nucleotides, the CDR3 is TGTGCCAGTAGTACAGTTGTTAGGGGGTTAGACACTGAAGCTTTCTTT. Residues: CASSTVVRGLDTEAFF.

The genes are TRBV28 and TRBJ2-1, with D possibly being TRBD1 or TRBD2 (5 bases each). The ends were cut back, 3 bases at V and 7 bases at J, with 16 bases in the middle. The CDR3 sequence is 15 residues long. Germline V lookup: CDR1 MDHEN, CDR2 SYDVKM. CDR3: CASSLRGPGWNEQFF. As DNA, the CDR3 is TGTGCCAGCAGTTTGAGGGGCCCTGGGTGGAATGAGCAGTTCTTC.

The gene calls are TRBV5-6 and TRBJ2-7, with 7 bases identical to TRBD2. Germline V gene data show CDR1 as SGHDT and CDR2 as YYEEEE. The trim removed 6 bases at V and 1 base at J, leaving 13 bases unmatched. The CDR3 loop spans 16 amino acids. The CDR3 sequence is CASKWAASGGSYEQYF. The CDR3 DNA reads TGTGCCAGCAAGTGGGCAGCTTCGGGGGGATCCTACGAGCAGTACTTC.

This clone was detected once. The gene calls are TRBV5-1 and TRBJ1-1, with 8 bases identical to TRBD1. V shed 4 bases, J shed 6 bases, and the junction held 11 bases outside the gene matches. Germline V gene sequence: CDR1 SGHRS, CDR2 YFSETQ. The CDR3 consists of 15 residues. DNA of the CDR3: TGCGCCAGCAGCGATCCGAAAACAGGGGGATCTGAAGCTTTCTTT. Translating it yields CASSDPKTGGSEAFF.

The chain carries TRBV10-3 and TRBJ1-5, with 11 bases matching TRBD1. This CDR3 is built from 16 residues. Per the germline V gene, CDR1 is ENHRY and CDR2 is SYGVKD. V lost 0 bases and J lost 4; bases outside the gene matches: 2. The CDR3 region has the DNA TGTGCCATCAGTGAGTCCGGGACAGGGGGGAATCAGCCCCAGCATTTT. Translating it yields CAISESGTGGNQPQHF.

The chain joins TRBV5-8 to TRBJ1-2; D is possibly TRBD1 (5 bases). Trimming pared 2 bases from V and 2 bases from J, leaving 10 bases between. The CDR3 totals 14 residues. Germline-derived CDR1 and CDR2 are SGHTS and YDEGEE. The CDR3 DNA is TGTGCCAGCAGCTTTCAGGGCTTAAACTATGGCTACACCTTC. Amino acid sequence: CASSFQGLNYGYTF.